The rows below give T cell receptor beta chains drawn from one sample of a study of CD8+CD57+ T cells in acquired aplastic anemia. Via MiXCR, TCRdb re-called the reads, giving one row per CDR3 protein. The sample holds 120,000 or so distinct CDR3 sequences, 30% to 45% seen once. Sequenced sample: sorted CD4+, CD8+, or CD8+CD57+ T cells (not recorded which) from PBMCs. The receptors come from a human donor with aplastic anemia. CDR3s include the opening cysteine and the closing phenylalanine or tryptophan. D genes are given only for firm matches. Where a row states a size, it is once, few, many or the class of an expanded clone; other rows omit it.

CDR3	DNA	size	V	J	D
CASSFTGSHGYTF	TGTGCCAGCAGTTTCACAGGGAGCCATGGCTACACCTTC	NA	TRBV7-9	TRBJ1-2	NA
CSVVGQLNYGYTF	TGCAGCGTCGTGGGACAGCTTAACTATGGCTACACCTTC	NA	TRBV29-1	TRBJ1-2	TRBD1
CASSVDSNQPQHF	TGTGCCAGCAGCGTCGATAGCAATCAGCCCCAGCATTTT	NA	TRBV7-9	TRBJ1-5	NA
CSAGQGADTEAFF	TGCAGTGCGGGACAGGGGGCGGACACTGAAGCTTTCTTT	many	TRBV20-1	TRBJ1-1	TRBD1
CASSSVVIDSNQETQYF	TGTGCCAGCAGTTCCGTAGTTATCGACAGTAACCAAGAGACCCAGTACTTC	many	TRBV12-3/TRBV12-4	TRBJ2-5	NA
CSVEDRGGYTF	TGCAGCGTTGAAGACAGGGGTGGCTACACCTTC	many	TRBV29-1	TRBJ1-2	NA
CASTPTHPPGELFF	TGTGCCAGCACCCCGACTCACCCCCCCGGGGAGCTGTTTTTT	NA	TRBV19	TRBJ2-2	NA
CASRRTGGENYGYTF	TGTGCCAGCAGGAGGACAGGGGGCGAGAACTATGGCTACACCTTC	many	TRBV25-1	TRBJ1-2	TRBD1
CASSLVSYGYTF	TGTGCCAGCAGTTTAGTGTCCTATGGCTACACCTTC	few	TRBV28	TRBJ1-2	NA
CASSAAPGTPGYGYTF	TGTGCCAGTAGTGCCGCACCCGGGACACCTGGCTATGGCTACACCTTC	many	TRBV19	TRBJ1-2	NA
CASSQNAGQGVNGYTF	TGTGCCAGCAGCCAGAACGCGGGACAGGGCGTCAATGGCTACACCTTC	NA	TRBV4-2	TRBJ1-2	TRBD1
CASSPGQAPGELFF	TGTGCCAGCAGCCCGGGACAGGCCCCCGGGGAGCTGTTTTTT	NA	TRBV16	TRBJ2-2	TRBD1
CASSLGRSDTEAFF	TGCGCCAGCAGCTTGGGAAGGAGCGACACTGAAGCTTTCTTT	many	TRBV5-1	TRBJ1-1	NA
CSALDRADTQYF	TGCAGCGCCTTGGACAGGGCAGATACGCAGTATTTT	many	TRBV29-1	TRBJ2-3	TRBD1
CATSAGVSGDTQYF	TGTGCCACCAGTGCTGGGGTGAGTGGAGATACGCAGTATTTT	NA	TRBV24-1	TRBJ2-3	NA
CASSWDRQETQYF	TGTGCCAGCAGCTGGGACAGGCAAGAGACCCAGTACTTC	many	TRBV5-6	TRBJ2-5	TRBD1
CASSYTGLNTEAFF	TGTGCCAGCAGTTATACAGGGTTGAACACTGAAGCTTTCTTT	NA	TRBV27	TRBJ1-1	NA
CSAKQVYGYTF	TGCAGTGCCAAACAGGTCTATGGCTACACCTTC	many	TRBV20-1	TRBJ1-2	NA
CSASRALNEQLGIF	TGCAGTGCTAGTAGGGCCCTCAATGAGCAGTTGGGCATCTTC	few	TRBV20-1	TRBJ2-1	NA
CASSVLGPRDTQYF	TGTGCCAGCAGCGTCCTTGGCCCACGGGATACGCAGTATTTT	many	TRBV9	TRBJ2-3	NA
CASSEGEAFREKLFF	TGTGCCAGCAGTGAAGGAGAGGCGTTTCGGGAAAAACTGTTTTTT	NA	TRBV2	TRBJ1-4	NA
CASISPGTTSYEQYF	TGTGCCAGCATCTCTCCTGGGACTACCTCCTACGAGCAGTACTTC	NA	TRBV28	TRBJ2-7	TRBD2
CSAYGPLIQEQYF	TGCAGTGCTTACGGGCCTCTTATCCAAGAGCAGTACTTC	many	TRBV20-1	TRBJ2-7	NA
CASSFRQGRADTQYF	TGTGCCAGCAGCTTTCGACAGGGGAGGGCAGATACGCAGTATTTT	NA	TRBV19	TRBJ2-3	NA
CASSPGQASSYNSPLHF	TGTGCCAGCAGTCCGGGACAGGCGAGCTCCTATAATTCACCCCTCCACTTT	many	TRBV6-1	TRBJ1-6	TRBD1
CATRSSGQETQYF	TGTGCCACCCGATCTAGCGGCCAAGAGACCCAGTACTTC	many	TRBV6-1	TRBJ2-5	TRBD2
CATSDAGSYERCF	TGTGCCACCAGTGACGCAGGATCTTACGAGCGGTGCTTC	NA	TRBV24-1	TRBJ2-7	NA
CASSRSSGTGVHEQYF	TGTGCCAGCAGCCGAAGTTCCGGGACAGGGGTCCACGAGCAGTACTTC	many	TRBV6-1	TRBJ2-7	TRBD1
CASSESLSGTMPSGANVLTF	TGTGCCAGCAGTGAAAGCTTAAGTGGGACAATGCCCTCTGGGGCCAACGTCCTGACTTTC	NA	TRBV2	TRBJ2-6	NA
CATRPYSGANVLTF	TGTGCCACCCGTCCCTACTCTGGGGCCAACGTCCTGACTTTC	NA	TRBV15	TRBJ2-6	NA
CATSRDYGVGYGYTF	TGTGCCACCAGCAGAGATTACGGTGTTGGCTATGGCTACACCTTC	once	TRBV15	TRBJ1-2	NA
CATSLQGFDEQFF	TGTGCCACCAGCCTACAGGGTTTCGATGAGCAGTTCTTC	NA	TRBV24-1	TRBJ2-1	NA
CSAREVLGPDNSPLHF	TGCAGTGCTAGAGAAGTGTTAGGGCCCGATAATTCACCCCTCCACTTT	many	TRBV20-1	TRBJ1-6	NA
CAWSVRGDAEAFF	TGTGCCTGGAGTGTACGAGGGGACGCTGAAGCTTTCTTT	NA	TRBV30	TRBJ1-1	NA
CASSVEGGGLAGELFF	TGTGCCAGCAGCGTAGAGGGCGGGGGCTTAGCCGGGGAGCTGTTTTTT	NA	TRBV9	TRBJ2-2	NA
CASSLTGRNSPLHF	TGTGCCAGCAGTTTAACGGGGCGAAATTCACCCCTCCACTTT	many	TRBV12-3/TRBV12-4	TRBJ1-6	NA
CATSRESLQVSGNTIYF	TGTGCCACCAGCAGAGAGTCCTTACAGGTCTCTGGAAACACCATATATTTT	many	TRBV15	TRBJ1-3	NA
CASSSGLGEQYF	TGTGCCAGCAGCTCGGGACTTGGCGAGCAGTACTTC	NA	TRBV7-8	TRBJ2-7	NA
CASSWRGGEQFF	TGTGCCAGCAGCTGGAGGGGAGGCGAGCAGTTCTTC	NA	TRBV7-9	TRBJ2-1	NA
CASNLASGGTDTQYF	TGCGCCAGCAACCTGGCTAGCGGGGGGACAGATACGCAGTATTTT	many	TRBV5-1	TRBJ2-3	TRBD2
CASSLGSGGAAETQYF	TGTGCCAGCAGCTTAGGTAGCGGGGGGGCGGCGGAGACCCAGTACTTC	NA	TRBV7-9	TRBJ2-5	TRBD2
CASTGPSYEQYF	TGTGCCAGCACGGGGCCCTCCTACGAGCAGTACTTC	NA	TRBV6-1	TRBJ2-7	NA
CASSSAPTTGELFF	TGTGCCAGCAGCTCGGCCCCTACGACCGGGGAGCTGTTTTTT	many	TRBV11-2	TRBJ2-2	NA
CASSSEGASATPLHF	TGCGCCAGCAGCTCCGAAGGGGCTTCTGCGACACCCCTCCACTTT	many	TRBV5-1	TRBJ1-6	NA
CASRLTRGKNIQYF	TGTGCCAGTCGTCTTACGAGGGGCAAAAACATTCAGTACTTC	many	TRBV19	TRBJ2-4	NA
CATIPGQVYGYTF	TGTGCCACCATCCCGGGACAGGTTTATGGCTACACCTTC	NA	TRBV19	TRBJ1-2	TRBD1
CAITGGMGEAFF	TGTGCCATCACAGGGGGGATGGGTGAAGCTTTCTTT	NA	TRBV10-3	TRBJ1-1	TRBD1
CASRDGRGGYTF	TGTGCCAGCAGGGATGGACGAGGGGGCTACACCTTC	many	TRBV6-2/TRBV6-3	TRBJ1-2	NA
CASSTLGTLETQYF	TGTGCCAGCAGCACTCTCGGGACCCTCGAGACCCAGTACTTC	many	TRBV2	TRBJ2-5	NA
CASSPPGSANGYTF	TGTGCCAGCAGCCCCCCTGGATCTGCGAATGGCTACACCTTC	many	TRBV7-2	TRBJ1-2	NA
CASSTGNSQHF	TGTGCCAGCTCCACAGGAAATTCCCAGCATTTT	few	TRBV2	TRBJ1-5	NA
CASSIDRQKETQYF	TGTGCCAGTAGTATAGATCGGCAGAAGGAGACCCAGTACTTC	NA	TRBV19	TRBJ2-5	NA